This T cell receptor (beta chain) was retrieved from a study of OX40 agonist ivuxolimab in advanced cancers. The protocol was immunoSEQ multiplex PCR, while the TCRdb copy is restricted to in-frame clones and leaves out a portion. In the table there are over 100,000 clones, approximately 90% of which are singletons. This clone was detected once. J gave up 7 bases and V 3 bases, and 2 bases lay outside the gene matches. The CDR3 sequence is 14 residues long. CDR1 and CDR2 from the germline V gene are SGHRS and YFSETQ. This sample comprised CD4+ or CD8+ T cells sorted from blood, obtained in a trial of the OX40 agonist ivuxolimab. The chain is built from TRBV5-1 and TRBJ2-4; 12 bases align to TRBD1. The origin of this receptor is an adult with an advanced solid tumor such as melanoma, head and neck, liver or kidney cancer. DNA of the CDR3: TGCGCCAGCAGCTCGGGACAGGGGGCGAACATTCAGTACTTC. This translates into CASSSGQGANIQYF.